This record covers a single T cell receptor beta chain. The antigen remains unidentified. The sample is drawn from a study of PD-1 blockade in classical Hodgkin lymphoma. The study's findings and limits: The study found complete responders had baseline diversity similar to newly diagnosed patients. Significant TCR diversity gains by C4D1 occurred in CD4+ but not CD8+ cells.

All the patients suffered relapse after autologous stem cell transplantation, and brentuximab vedotin exposure differed. Best responses fell into complete response, partial response or progressive disease. The germline gives CDR1 SNHLY, CDR2 FYNNEI. This CDR3 contains 14 residues. V shed 6 bases, J shed 8 bases, and the junction held 7 bases outside the gene matches. Generated by immunoSEQ multiplex PCR, the TCRdb table keeps only in-frame clones and is missing some. Altogether about 12,000 clones are present, about four fifths being singletons, with the ten largest covering almost 25%. This rearrangement joins TRBV2 to TRBJ1-6; 7 positions agree with TRBD1. This clonotype was sampled from a human donor with classical Hodgkin lymphoma. The sample in question was peripheral blood mononuclear cells (PBMCs), obtained at baseline. CDR3 loop: CASSPDRVDSPLHF. The CDR3 DNA is TGTGCCAGCAGCCCCGACAGGGTCGATTCACCCCTCCACTTT.